These T cell receptor beta chains were read from a single sample in a study of blood T cell repertoires in COVID-19. The data were produced by immunoSEQ multiplex PCR, yet TCRdb's version contains in-frame clones alone and is incomplete. The sample contains 410,000 or so clones, around 91% of which appear only once. The specimen was peripheral blood. The origin of the receptors is a woman aged 40 to 55 with COVID-19, enrolled during active disease. CDR3s include the opening cysteine and the closing phenylalanine or tryptophan.

len,v_gene,CDR3aa
13,TRBV6-4,CASSAREADTQYF
13,TRBV29-1,CSVQTGGSTEAFF
13,TRBV7-2,CASSQSGSNIQYF
13,TRBV14,CASSRLRESGYTF
15,TRBV11-2,CASSLNPTDPDGYTF
14,TRBV5-4,CASTQNGVNYGYTF
15,TRBV5-1,CASSPIGTGRNEQFF
13,TRBV2,CASSAGVNSPLHF
14,TRBV5-1,CASSLAQGRPEAFF
14,TRBV18,CASSPLSSDSGYTF
13,TRBV5-1,CASSLGGHTEAFF
18,TRBV9,CASSVDLTGTGVNTEAFF
15,TRBV27,CASSSVRSYNSPLHF
22,TRBV27,CASSLPPGTSGTLRSSYNEQFF
13,TRBV11-2,CASSLEAVGGYTF
14,TRBV21-1,CASRRQGAGEPQHF
12,TRBV11-3,CASSFQGARAFF
13,TRBV12-3/TRBV12-4,CASSLQGDSPLHF
14,TRBV11-1,CASSTRRDVGELFF
17,TRBV15,CATSRESGRGRWDTQYF
18,TRBV15,CATSRDSPLGGRGEKLFF
13,TRBV30,CAWSRQGVNEQYF
14,TRBV4-2,CASSGTGSDGELFF
14,TRBV28,CASRPQDSGNTIYF